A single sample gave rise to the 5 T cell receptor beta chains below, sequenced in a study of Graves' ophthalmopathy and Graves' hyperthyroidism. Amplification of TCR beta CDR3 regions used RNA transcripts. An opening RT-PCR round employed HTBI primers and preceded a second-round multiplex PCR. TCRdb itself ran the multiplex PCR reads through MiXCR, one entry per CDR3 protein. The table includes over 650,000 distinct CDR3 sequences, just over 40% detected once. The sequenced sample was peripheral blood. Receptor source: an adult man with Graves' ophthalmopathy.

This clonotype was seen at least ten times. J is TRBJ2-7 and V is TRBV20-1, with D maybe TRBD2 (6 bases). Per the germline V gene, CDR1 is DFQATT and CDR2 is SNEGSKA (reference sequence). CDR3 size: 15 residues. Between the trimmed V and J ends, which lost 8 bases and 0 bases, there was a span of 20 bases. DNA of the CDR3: TGCAGTCTGGCGGGCGGGACGCTGAGCTCCTACGAGCAGTACTTC. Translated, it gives CSLAGGTLSSYEQYF.

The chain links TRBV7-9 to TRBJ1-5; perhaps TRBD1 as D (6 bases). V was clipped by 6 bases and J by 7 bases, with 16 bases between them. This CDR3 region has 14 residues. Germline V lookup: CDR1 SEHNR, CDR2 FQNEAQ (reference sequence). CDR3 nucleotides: TGTGCCAGCAGTCAGACAGGACCAAGCCAGCCCCAGCATTTT. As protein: CASSQTGPSQPQHF. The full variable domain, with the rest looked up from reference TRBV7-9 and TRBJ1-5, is DTGVSQNPRHKITKRGQNVTFRCDPISEHNRLYWYRQTLGQGPEFLTYFQNEAQLEKSRLLSDRFSAERPKGSFSTLEIQRTEQGDSAMYLCASSQTGPSQPQHFGDGTRLSIL.

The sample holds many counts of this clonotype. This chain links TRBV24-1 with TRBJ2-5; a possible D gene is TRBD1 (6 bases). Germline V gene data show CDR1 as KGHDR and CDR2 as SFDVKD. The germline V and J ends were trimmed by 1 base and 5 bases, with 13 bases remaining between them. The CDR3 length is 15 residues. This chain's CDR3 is CATSDFTQTGETQYF. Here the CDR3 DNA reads TGTGCCACCAGTGATTTCACACAAACAGGGGAGACCCAGTACTTC.

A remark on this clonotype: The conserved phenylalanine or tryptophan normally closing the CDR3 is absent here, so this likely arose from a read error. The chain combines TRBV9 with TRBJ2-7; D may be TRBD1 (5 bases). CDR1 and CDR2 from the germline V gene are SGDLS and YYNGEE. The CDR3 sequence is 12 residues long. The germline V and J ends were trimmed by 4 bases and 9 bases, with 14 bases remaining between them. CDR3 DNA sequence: TGTGCCAGCAGCAGTCAGGGTTATCGGCAGTACTCC. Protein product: CASSSQGYRQYS.

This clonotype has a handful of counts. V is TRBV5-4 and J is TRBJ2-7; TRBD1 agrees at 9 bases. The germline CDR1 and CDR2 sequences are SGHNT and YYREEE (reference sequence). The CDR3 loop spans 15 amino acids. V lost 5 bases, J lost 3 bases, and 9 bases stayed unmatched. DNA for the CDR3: TGTGCCAGCAGACATGAACCGGGACAGGGCTACGAGCAGTACTTC. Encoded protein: CASRHEPGQGYEQYF.